This T cell receptor (beta chain) was sequenced during a study of radiotherapy plus CTLA-4 blockade in lung cancer. Study-level points and caveats: Reported findings show early blood T cell clone dynamics, with interferon-beta, best predicted response.

Assay used: immunoSEQ multiplex PCR; TCRdb lists only in-frame clones, some missing. The profile covers tens of thousands of clones, with less than 90% appearing a single time and roughly 0.82% taken by the ten largest. This clone has just one count. No antigen is known for it. Per the germline V gene, CDR1 is KGHSH and CDR2 is LQKENI. Deletions cut 3 bases from V and 0 bases from J, with 11 bases between. The CDR3 is 15 amino acids. Sequenced here: peripheral blood, sampled from a patient treated with radiotherapy plus ipilimumab. The TCR sequence derives from a human donor with non-small cell lung cancer who had stable disease on radiotherapy plus ipilimumab. The chain couples TRBV18 to TRBJ1-2; D might be TRBD1 (5 bases). The CDR3 region has the DNA TGTGCCAGCTCACCCGGTCAGGGTCCTAACTATGGCTACACCTTC. It yields the protein CASSPGQGPNYGYTF.